The 22 T cell receptor beta chains below were found in one sample sequenced in a study of CD8 T cells in ankylosing spondylitis. Study-wide points: A TCR beta motif of 8 or 9 highly homologous variants appeared characteristic of ankylosing spondylitis blood.

Antigen specificity for these receptors is unknown. TCRdb analysed the 5' RACE reads with MiXCR anew, one entry per CDR3 protein. The table records fewer than 450,000 distinct CDR3 sequences, about 15% of them present only once. Material for sequencing was blood, either unsorted or a sorted T cell fraction (not recorded which). These receptors were taken from a male donor with ankylosing spondylitis.

For the CDR3, the DNA is TGTGCCAGCAGCCGAACAGGGAGTCTCGGTAACAATGAGCAGTTCTTC. Its protein is CASSRTGSLGNNEQFF. V gene TRBV6-1 combines with J gene TRBJ2-1; weak D call: TRBD1 (6 bases). The length of the CDR3 is 16 residues. The V end was cut by 6 bases, the J end by 5 bases, with 20 bases between. Germline assignment: CDR1 MNHNS and CDR2 SASEGT.

This clonotype was counted at least ten times. V is TRBV5-1 and J is TRBJ2-7; D is undetermined. This CDR3 has 13 residues. The ends were cut back, 0 bases at V and 6 bases at J, with 10 bases in the middle. Per the germline V gene, CDR1 is SGHRS and CDR2 is YFSETQ. DNA for the CDR3: TGCGCCAGCAGCTTGGCGGGCAAGGGCGAGCAGTACTTC. Translating gives CASSLAGKGEQYF.

This chain joins TRBV2 and TRBJ1-2; D not resolved. CDR3 size: 13 residues. The V end lost 7 bases, the J end lost 1 base, and 10 bases lay between the germline ends. Germline V gene sequence: CDR1 SNHLY, CDR2 FYNNEI. CDR3 loop: CASKLTNNYGYTF. CDR3 DNA sequence: TGTGCCAGCAAGCTGACAAATAACTATGGCTACACCTTC.

The chain links TRBV27 to TRBJ2-7; tentative D call: TRBD1 (6 bases). Germline lookup yields CDR1 MNHEY and CDR2 SMNVEV (reference sequence). CDR3 size: 14 residues. V dropped 4 bases and J dropped 4 bases, with 14 bases sitting between them. The DNA of the CDR3 is TGTGCCAGCAGTTCACACCAGGGACAATACGAGCAGTACTTC. Amino acid sequence: CASSSHQGQYEQYF.

This chain links TRBV12-3 or TRBV12-4 with TRBJ1-1; 7 bases map to TRBD1. The CDR3 sequence is 15 residues long. J was trimmed by 11 bases and V by 8 bases; bases with no gene match: 20. CDR3 in DNA: TGTGCCAGCCTAGAAGGAGGGGGCAGGGCGTTTTTGGCTTTCTTT. It translates to CASLEGGGRAFLAFF.

This clonotype was found a few times. The chain carries TRBV5-1 and TRBJ2-5, with 9 bases lining up with TRBD2. The length of the CDR3 is 14 residues. V lost 5 bases to trimming and J lost 2 bases; unmatched junction nucleotides: 4. Germline V gene lookup returns CDR1 SGHRS and CDR2 YFSETQ. The CDR3 region is CASRASGIQETQYF. Here the CDR3 DNA reads TGCGCCAGCAGGGCTAGCGGGATACAAGAGACCCAGTACTTC.

At least ten counts were recorded for this clonotype. The CDR3 is CATSGGQGETQYF. The CDR3 DNA reads TGTGCCACGAGCGGGGGACAGGGAGAGACCCAGTACTTC. The J gene is TRBJ2-5, the V gene TRBV10-3, with D tentatively TRBD1 (9 bases). The CDR3 extends over 13 amino acids. Trimming cost V 10 bases and J 4 bases, with 16 bases left between them. Germline values: CDR1 ENHRY, CDR2 SYGVKD.

This clonotype has a count of ten or more. V and J are TRBV9 and TRBJ2-1; D tentatively reads TRBD1 or TRBD2 (5 bases each). The V end lost 4 bases, the J end lost 0 bases, and 17 bases lay between the germline ends. Germline V CDR1 and CDR2: SGDLS, YYNGEE. The CDR3 consists of 17 residues. The CDR3 nucleotides are TGTGCCAGCAGCCCCGGGGACGGACGTAGCTCCTACAATGAGCAGTTCTTC. Translating gives CASSPGDGRSSYNEQFF. Full variable domain (remainder filled in from reference TRBV9 and TRBJ2-1): DSGVTQTPKHLITATGQRVTLRCSPRSGDLSVYWYQQSLDQGLQFLIQYYNGEERAKGNILERFSAQQFPDLHSELNLSSLELGDSALYFCASSPGDGRSSYNEQFFGPGTRLTVL.

The rearrangement uses TRBV7-9 and TRBJ1-2; tentatively, D is TRBD1 (6 bases). The CDR3 length is 15 residues. The V and J ends lost 1 base and 8 bases respectively, with 17 bases between them. Germline V gene lookup returns CDR1 SEHNR and CDR2 FQNEAQ (reference sequence). DNA of the CDR3: TGTGCCAGCAGCTTAGAGGTCAGGGGCGCCGGAGGCTACACCTTC. Protein product: CASSLEVRGAGGYTF.

The chain joins TRBV7-2 to TRBJ2-2, with 7 bases identical to TRBD2. The CDR3 runs to 16 residues. Looked up from germline, CDR1 is SGHTA and CDR2 is FQGNSA. Germline trimming cut 1 base from V and 4 bases from J; bases unmatched to any gene: 6. The CDR3 DNA is TGTGCCAGCAGCTTAGTGGTTGCGGGAGTCACCGGGGAGCTGTTTTTT. Residues: CASSLVVAGVTGELFF.

This clonotype was seen a few times. The CDR3 sequence: CASSPGLRLAGERFGELFF. The CDR3 DNA sequence: TGTGCCAGCAGCCCAGGGCTAAGACTAGCGGGAGAACGGTTCGGGGAGCTGTTTTTT. The J gene is TRBJ2-2, the V gene TRBV7-2, with TRBD2 matching over 12 bases. This CDR3 region has 19 residues. Germline V gene data show CDR1 as SGHTA and CDR2 as FQGNSA. V shed 5 bases and J 7 bases; nucleotides not matched to a gene: 17.

The chain carries TRBV20-1 and TRBJ1-1, with D unresolved. CDR3 size: 12 residues. Germline-derived CDR1 and CDR2 are DFQATT and SNEGSKA (reference sequence). Trimming cost V 7 bases and J 10 bases, with 19 bases left between them. The CDR3 nucleotides are TGCAGTGTACAAGGCGGACCTGGCGGAGCTTTCTTT. It specifies CSVQGGPGGAFF.

This chain links TRBV10-2 with TRBJ2-5; D may match TRBD1 or TRBD2 (5 bases each). Germline V gives CDR1 WSHSY, CDR2 SAAADI. The V end lost 6 bases, the J end lost 4 bases, and 18 bases lay between the germline ends. This CDR3 comprises 15 residues. The CDR3, as DNA: TGCGCCAGCAGGCTAGCCGGGACGGCTAGAGAGACCCAGTACTTC. Amino acid sequence: CASRLAGTARETQYF.

The V and J genes are TRBV24-1 and TRBJ2-5; TRBD2 matches 11 bases. Germline-derived CDR1 and CDR2 are KGHDR and SFDVKD. V lost 1 base to trimming and J lost 3 bases; unmatched junction nucleotides: 3. There are 16 residues in the CDR3. In DNA, the CDR3 is TGTGCCACCAGTGATTTTGGGACTAGCGGAAAAGAGACCCAGTACTTC. Translation gives CATSDFGTSGKETQYF.

The chain employs TRBV19 and TRBJ1-5; TRBD1 agrees at 8 bases. The CDR3 spans 14 residues. Trimming removed 6 bases from V and 6 bases from J; junction bases left unmatched: 7. Germline lookup yields CDR1 LNHDA and CDR2 SQIVND (reference sequence). CDR3 sequence reads: CASSAQGVGQPQHF. For the CDR3, the DNA is TGTGCCAGTAGCGCACAGGGGGTCGGTCAGCCCCAGCATTTT.

This clonotype occurred many times. The V gene is TRBV28, the J gene TRBJ2-1, with 8 bases matching TRBD2. V trimming: 3 bases; J trimming: 8 bases; junction bases outside the gene matches: 15. This CDR3 contains 17 residues. CDR1 is MDHEN and CDR2 is SYDVKM in the germline V gene. CDR3 region: CASSFPHGTSEGDEQFF. CDR3 bases: TGTGCCAGCAGTTTCCCCCATGGGACTAGTGAGGGGGATGAGCAGTTCTTC.

The chain has TRBV2 and TRBJ2-6; D possibly corresponds to TRBD2 (7 bases). In germline, CDR1 is SNHLY, CDR2 FYNNEI. The CDR3 totals 18 residues. The V end lost 3 bases, the J end lost 1 base, and 16 bases lay between the germline ends. CDR3 amino acids: CASSDQGRAFSGANVLTF. CDR3 nucleotide sequence: TGTGCCAGCAGTGACCAGGGGAGGGCTTTTTCTGGGGCCAACGTCCTGACTTTC.

The rearrangement links TRBV27 to TRBJ2-1; TRBD2 aligns across 13 bases. The CDR3 extends over 16 amino acids. The ends lost 8 bases at V and 5 bases at J; junction bases unmatched: 9. Germline-derived CDR1 and CDR2 are MNHEY and SMNVEV (reference sequence). In nucleotides, the CDR3 is TGTGCCAGCGCCAGACTAGCGGGAGGACTAAACAATGAGCAGTTCTTC. Residues: CASARLAGGLNNEQFF.

This clonotype was counted ten times or more. V gene TRBV12-3 or TRBV12-4 combines with J gene TRBJ1-5; D might be TRBD1 (6 bases). The CDR3 totals 15 residues. Between the trimmed V and J ends, which lost 3 bases and 1 base, there was a span of 10 bases. CDR3 in amino acids: CASSFRGLSNQPQHF. In nucleotides, the CDR3 is TGTGCCAGCAGTTTTCGGGGGCTAAGCAATCAGCCCCAGCATTTT.

At least ten counts were recorded for this clonotype. The chain links TRBV10-2 to TRBJ1-5; no clear D. There are 14 residues in the CDR3. V lost 4 bases, J lost 1 base, and 8 bases lay in between. Per the germline V gene, CDR1 is WSHSY and CDR2 is SAAADI. The chain's CDR3 is CASSGVRSNQPQHF. Here the CDR3 DNA reads TGCGCCAGCAGTGGAGTTCGGAGCAATCAGCCCCAGCATTTT.

This clonotype was seen more than once but under ten times. The chain carries TRBV10-3 and TRBJ2-1; D gene ambiguous. The V gene's germline CDR1 is ENHRY and CDR2 SYGVKD. CDR3 size: 14 residues. Trimming left V 0 bases short and J 11 bases short, with 14 bases between. The CDR3 DNA reads TGTGCCATCAGTGAGTCAGGCGCCCCAATGAAGCAGTTCTTC. This encodes CAISESGAPMKQFF.

This clonotype was found a few times. The chain has TRBV7-8 and TRBJ1-1; D perhaps matches TRBD1 (6 bases). CDR3 length equals 15 residues. V lost 3 bases, J lost 0 bases, and 11 bases lay in between. Germline loops: CDR1 SGHVS, CDR2 FQNEAQ. CDR3 protein: CASSFTTGMNTEAFF. As DNA, the CDR3 is TGTGCCAGCAGCTTCACGACAGGAATGAACACTGAAGCTTTCTTT.